This T cell receptor (beta chain) came from a study of blood T cell repertoires in COVID-19. Data came from immunoSEQ multiplex PCR; TCRdb stores just in-frame clones and leaves some out. Of more than 110,000 clones listed, roughly 79% are singletons. The V gene lost 6 bases and the J gene lost 5 bases, with 25 bases spanning the gap. Germline values: CDR1 SQVTM, CDR2 ANQGSEA. The CDR3 has 16 residues. The receptor was derived from a woman aged 45-65 years who had recovered from COVID-19. V is TRBV29-1 and J is TRBJ1-1; possible D gene TRBD1, 6 bases. Input material: PBMCs or T cells enriched from blood (not recorded which). The CDR3 DNA sequence: TGCAGCGTATACTCTAGGGGGGGGAGGGTTGAAACTGAAGCTTTCTTT. As protein: CSVYSRGGRVETEAFF.